Listed here is a single T cell receptor beta chain. Its antigen is undetermined. Every participating donor contributed roughly 9.6 milliliters of peripheral blood through a draw. The data derive from a study of blood T cells in healthy people across ages. General study points: Strong correlation existed between TCR beta diversity and naive T cell percentage. PBMCs left unsorted prevented a conclusive naive versus antigen-experienced comparison.

The authors ran a second PCR of 7 to 11 cycles using a sample-barcoded 5' primer and a J-beta primer mix. TCRdb used MiXCR to reprocess the 5' RACE reads, holding one entry per CDR3 protein. The data hold around 1,500,000 distinct CDR3 sequences, with about 43% observed a single time. The TCR originated in a woman between 18 and 29 years old in good health. The sequencing sample was made of blood.

The CDR3 region is CASSATISYEQYF. The CDR3 DNA follows: TGTGCCAGCAGTGCGACTATCTCCTACGAGCAGTACTTC. This sequence joins TRBV6-1 and TRBJ2-7; D possibly corresponds to TRBD2 (5 bases). The V end was cut by 4 bases, the J end by 0 bases, with 7 bases between. The CDR3 consists of 13 residues. CDR1 MNHNS and CDR2 SASEGT come from the germline V gene.